The sequence of this T cell receptor (beta chain) was determined in a study of shared clonotypes between healthy human individuals. Researchers divided each subset's genomic DNA evenly across several immunoSEQ plates. Method: immunoSEQ multiplex PCR; TCRdb's copy keeps in-frame clones and lacks some. The sample consists of more than 2 million clones, just over 90% of them appearing once. General observations from the study: Around 5% was the fraction of naive CD4 clonotypes found shared across a handful of donors. Owing to a small donor count, the genetic and exposure-history diversity represented was limited. The study sampled only blood, and tissue repertoires likely differ.

In regard to this clone: What it recognizes is unknown.

The naive CD8 subset, CD45RO-negative cells positively selected for CCR7, excluded terminally differentiated effector memory CD45RA+ cells. With 8 bases clipped from V and 7 bases from J, the junction kept 11 bases outside the gene matches. The V gene's germline CDR1 is GTSNPN and CDR2 SVGIG (reference sequence). The CDR3 is 14 residues long. Specimen: naive CD8+ T cells from PBMCs. This sequence originates from a man aged 18 to 35 in good health. Some clones in this sample may be carry-over from other donors' samples. This chain links TRBV30 with TRBJ1-6; 7 bases are a match to TRBD1. In DNA, the CDR3 is TGTGCCCTGAGTGGTCGGGACAGAAATTCACCCCTCCACTTT. Translation: CALSGRDRNSPLHF.